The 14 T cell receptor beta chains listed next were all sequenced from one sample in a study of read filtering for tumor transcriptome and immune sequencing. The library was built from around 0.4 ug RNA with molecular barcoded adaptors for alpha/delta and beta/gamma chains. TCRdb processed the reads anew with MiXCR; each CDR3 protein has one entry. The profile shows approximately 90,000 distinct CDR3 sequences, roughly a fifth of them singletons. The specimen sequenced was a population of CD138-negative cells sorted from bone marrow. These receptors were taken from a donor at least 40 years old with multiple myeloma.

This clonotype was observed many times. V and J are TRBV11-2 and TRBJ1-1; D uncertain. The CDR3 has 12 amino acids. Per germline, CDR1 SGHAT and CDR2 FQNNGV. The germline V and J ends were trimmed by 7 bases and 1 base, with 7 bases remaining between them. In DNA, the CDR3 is TGTGCCAGCATGGGTGGGAACACTGAAGCTTTCTTT. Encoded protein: CASMGGNTEAFF.

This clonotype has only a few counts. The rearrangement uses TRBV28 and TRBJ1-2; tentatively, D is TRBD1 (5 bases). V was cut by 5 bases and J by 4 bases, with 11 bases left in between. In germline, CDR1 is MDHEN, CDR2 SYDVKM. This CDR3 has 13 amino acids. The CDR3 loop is CASSGVQVYGYTF. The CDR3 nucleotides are TGTGCCAGCAGTGGGGTACAGGTCTATGGCTACACCTTC.

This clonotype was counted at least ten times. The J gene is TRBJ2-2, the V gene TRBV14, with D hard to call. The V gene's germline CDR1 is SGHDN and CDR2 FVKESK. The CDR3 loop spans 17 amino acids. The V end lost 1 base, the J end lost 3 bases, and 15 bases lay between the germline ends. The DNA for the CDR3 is TGTGCCAGCAGCCAAGCCGTCAATTCCATCGACACCGGGGAGCTGTTTTTT. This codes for CASSQAVNSIDTGELFF.

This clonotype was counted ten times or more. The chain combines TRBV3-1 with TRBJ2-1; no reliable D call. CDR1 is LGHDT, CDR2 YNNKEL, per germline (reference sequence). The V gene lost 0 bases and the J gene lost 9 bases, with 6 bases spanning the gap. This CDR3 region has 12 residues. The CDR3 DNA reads TGTGCCAGCAGCCAAGATCGGTTTGAGCAGTTCTTC. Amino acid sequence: CASSQDRFEQFF.

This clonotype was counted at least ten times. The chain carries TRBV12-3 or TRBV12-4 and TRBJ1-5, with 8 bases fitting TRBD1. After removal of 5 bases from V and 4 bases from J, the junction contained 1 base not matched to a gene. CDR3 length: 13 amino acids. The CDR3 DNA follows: TGTGCCAGCAGTGGACAGGGAAATCAGCCCCAGCATTTT. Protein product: CASSGQGNQPQHF.

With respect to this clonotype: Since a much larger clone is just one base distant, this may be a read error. CDR3: CASQDRMLMNTEASF. The DNA of the CDR3 is TGTGCCAGCCAGGACAGAATGCTAATGAACACTGAAGCTTCCTTT. This chain connects TRBV7-9 to TRBJ1-1; D possibly corresponds to TRBD1 (6 bases). Per germline, CDR1 SEHNR and CDR2 FQNEAQ (reference sequence). CDR3 length: 15 amino acids. The full variable domain, rest sourced from reference TRBV7-9 and TRBJ1-1, is DTGVSQNPRHKITKRGQNVTFRCDPISEHNRLYWYRQTLGQGPEFLTYFQNEAQLEKSRLLSDRFSAERPKGSFSTLEIQRTEQGDSAMYLCASQDRMLMNTEASFGQGTRLTVV.

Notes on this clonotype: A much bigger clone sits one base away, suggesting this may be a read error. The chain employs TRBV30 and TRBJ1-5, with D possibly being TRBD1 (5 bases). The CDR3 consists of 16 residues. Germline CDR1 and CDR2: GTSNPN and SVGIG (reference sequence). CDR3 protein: CAWRSAIAGSNQPQLF. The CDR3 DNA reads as TGTGCCTGGAGATCGGCGATCGCAGGGAGCAATCAGCCCCAGCTTTTT.

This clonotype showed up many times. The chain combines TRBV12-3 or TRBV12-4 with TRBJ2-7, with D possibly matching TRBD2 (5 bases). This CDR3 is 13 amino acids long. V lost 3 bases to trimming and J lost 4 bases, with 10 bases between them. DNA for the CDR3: TGTGCCAGCAGTTTTCGGGGATGGTACGAGCAGTACTTC. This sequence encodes CASSFRGWYEQYF.

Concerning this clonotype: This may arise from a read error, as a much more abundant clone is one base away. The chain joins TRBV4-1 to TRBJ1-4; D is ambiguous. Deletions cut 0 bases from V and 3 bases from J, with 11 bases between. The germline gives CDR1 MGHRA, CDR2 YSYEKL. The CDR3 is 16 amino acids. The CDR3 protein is CASSQEEAAANEKLFF. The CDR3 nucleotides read TGCGCCAGCAGCCAAGAAGAGGCTGCAGCTAATGAAAAACTGTTTTTT.

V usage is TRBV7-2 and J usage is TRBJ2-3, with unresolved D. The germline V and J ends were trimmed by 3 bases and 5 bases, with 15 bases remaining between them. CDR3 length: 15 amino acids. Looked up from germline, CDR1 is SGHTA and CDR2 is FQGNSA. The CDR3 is CASSFQHSSGDTQYF. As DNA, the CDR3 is TGTGCCAGCAGCTTCCAGCATTCATCGGGAGATACGCAGTATTTT. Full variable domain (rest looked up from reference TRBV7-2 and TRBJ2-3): GAGVSQSPSNKVTEKGKDVELRCDPISGHTALYWYRQSLGQGLEFLIYFQGNSAPDKSGLPSDRFSAERTGGSVSTLTIQRTQQEDSAVYLCASSFQHSSGDTQYFGPGTRLTVL.

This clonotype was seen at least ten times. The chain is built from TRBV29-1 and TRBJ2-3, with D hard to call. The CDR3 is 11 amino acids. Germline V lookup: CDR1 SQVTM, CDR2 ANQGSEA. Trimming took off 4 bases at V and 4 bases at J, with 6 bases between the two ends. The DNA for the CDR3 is TGCAGCGTTGGGGTAGCAGATACGCAGTATTTT. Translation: CSVGVADTQYF.

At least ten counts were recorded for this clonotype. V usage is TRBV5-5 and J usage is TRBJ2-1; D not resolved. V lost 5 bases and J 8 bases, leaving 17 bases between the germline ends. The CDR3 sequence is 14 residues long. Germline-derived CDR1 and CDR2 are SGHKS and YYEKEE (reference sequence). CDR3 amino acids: CASRIRDSIDEQFF. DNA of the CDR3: TGTGCCAGCAGAATTAGGGATAGCATCGATGAGCAGTTCTTC.

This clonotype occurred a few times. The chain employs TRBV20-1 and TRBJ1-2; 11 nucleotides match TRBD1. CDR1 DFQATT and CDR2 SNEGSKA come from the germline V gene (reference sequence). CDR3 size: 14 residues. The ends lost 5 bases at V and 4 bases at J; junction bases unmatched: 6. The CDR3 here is CSAGGTGGSYGYTF. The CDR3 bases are TGCAGTGCTGGTGGGACAGGGGGTTCCTATGGCTACACCTTC.

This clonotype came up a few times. The CDR3 nucleotides read TGTGCCAGCACATTCGGGGGGACCACTTCGCGTGAGCAGTTCTTC. Its protein is CASTFGGTTSREQFF. This chain joins TRBV12-3 or TRBV12-4 and TRBJ2-1, with TRBD2 matching 7 bases. The CDR3 length is 15 residues. Trimming took 7 bases from V and 9 from J; bases not matched to a gene: 15.